This passage covers 21 T cell receptor beta chains from one sample sequenced in a study of vaccination and CD4 T cells after COVID-19. No antigen is known for these receptors. Sequencing of the DNA from cultured CD4+ T cells was carried out with the Oncomine TCR Beta short-read assay. TCRdb passed the PCR reads through MiXCR, listing each CDR3 protein once. The data contain 28,000 or so distinct CDR3 sequences, around 65% of them singletons. Treatment given: approximately nine-day PBMC culture with coronavirus spike peptide pools or control peptides (ViraFEST assay). The sequencing sample was made of CD4+ T cells from blood, cultured in vitro. The source is a human donor who had recovered from COVID-19.

The chain recombines TRBV6-2 or TRBV6-3 with TRBJ2-2; 9 bases map to TRBD1. The CDR3 runs 16 residues. V shed 6 bases and J 7 bases; nucleotides not matched to a gene: 12. Germline V CDR1 and CDR2: MNHEY, SVGEGT. This CDR3 is CASSSTDRGKGGELFF. The CDR3 bases are TGTGCCAGCAGCTCGACGGACAGGGGAAAGGGCGGGGAGCTGTTTTTT.

J is TRBJ1-1 and V is TRBV7-8; D not resolved. Germline CDR1 reads SGHVS; CDR2 reads FQNEAQ. Trimming left V 5 bases short and J 2 bases short, with 15 bases between. This CDR3 is built from 15 residues. The CDR3 DNA sequence: TGTGCCAGCAGCCTTGACCGTGGTACCAACACTGAAGCTTTCTTT. It translates to CASSLDRGTNTEAFF.

This clonotype was seen a single time. The rearrangement joins TRBV11-2 to TRBJ1-2; 10 bases are shared with TRBD1. Trimming took 0 bases from V and 3 from J; bases not matched to a gene: 1. Germline CDR1 reads SGHAT; CDR2 reads FQNNGV. The CDR3 consists of 15 residues. CDR3 in DNA: TGTGCCAGCAGCTTAGAGGACAGGGGGTACTATGGCTACACCTTC. Its translation: CASSLEDRGYYGYTF.

The chain couples TRBV7-9 to TRBJ1-2, with no clear D. With 5 bases removed from V and 7 bases from J, the gap between germline ends came to 14 bases. CDR3 size: 13 residues. The V gene's germline CDR1 is SEHNR and CDR2 FQNEAQ (reference sequence). CDR3 amino acids: CASSPVPTGGYTF. The CDR3 DNA follows: TGTGCCAGCAGCCCCGTTCCGACCGGTGGCTACACCTTC.

The J gene is TRBJ2-3, the V gene TRBV20-1, with a weak D call TRBD1 (5 bases). This CDR3 comprises 14 residues. The germline gives CDR1 DFQATT, CDR2 SNEGSKA (reference sequence). Trimming removed 6 bases at V and 2 bases at J, with 15 bases between. The DNA for the CDR3 is TGCAGTGCCCCACTCTGGGGCACCACAGATACGCAGTATTTT. Its protein is CSAPLWGTTDTQYF.

The genes are TRBV11-2 and TRBJ2-5, with TRBD2 matching over 10 bases. CDR1 is SGHAT, CDR2 FQNNGV, per germline. Unmatched junction bases numbered 7, after V lost 1 base and J lost 5 bases. The CDR3 sequence is 16 residues long. The CDR3 spells CASSLALAGAWETQYF. The CDR3 coding sequence is TGTGCCAGCAGCTTAGCTCTAGCGGGAGCGTGGGAGACCCAGTACTTC.

The chain links TRBV18 to TRBJ2-4, with D possibly matching TRBD1 (5 bases). The length of the CDR3 is 15 residues. The V gene's germline CDR1 is KGHSH and CDR2 LQKENI. V was clipped by 3 bases and J by 8 bases, with 17 bases between them. The CDR3 loop is CASSPLDSTNHIQYF. CDR3 DNA: TGTGCCAGCTCACCCCTTGACAGCACGAACCACATTCAGTACTTC.

The chain recombines TRBV4-3 with TRBJ2-1; 11 bases line up with TRBD2. The CDR3 contains 15 residues. Per the germline V gene, CDR1 is LGHNA and CDR2 is YSLEER. V lost 0 bases to trimming and J lost 9 bases; unmatched junction nucleotides: 4. The DNA for the CDR3 is TGCGCCAGCAGCCAAGATACTAGCGGGAGTTTTGAGCAGTTCTTC. The encoded protein is CASSQDTSGSFEQFF.

The chain combines TRBV15 with TRBJ2-7, with D tentatively TRBD2 (5 bases). Trimming took 0 bases from V and 3 from J, leaving 12 bases between them. The CDR3 covers 15 residues. Germline CDR1 is LNHNV and CDR2 is YYDKDF (reference sequence). DNA for the CDR3: TGTGCCACCAGCAGAGATTTATCTAGCTTCTACGAGCAGTACTTC. It is translated as CATSRDLSSFYEQYF.

V usage is TRBV28 and J usage is TRBJ2-7; no clear D gene. The CDR3 consists of 13 residues. Germline-derived CDR1 and CDR2 are MDHEN and SYDVKM. V gave up 5 bases and J gave up 9 bases, with 17 bases separating them. CDR3 region: CASSPPPHFGQYF. CDR3 DNA sequence: TGTGCCAGCAGTCCTCCCCCCCATTTTGGGCAGTACTTC. Using reference TRBV28 and TRBJ2-7 for the parts outside the CDR3, the full variable domain is DVKVTQSSRYLVKRTGEKVFLECVQDMDHENMFWYRQDPGLGLRLIYFSYDVKMKEKGDIPEGYSVSREKKERFSLILESASTNQTSMYLCASSPPPHFGQYFGPGTRLTVT.

In nucleotides, the CDR3 is TGCAGTGCCCAAAGACAGGGGCCAAATGAGCAGTTCTTC. Translating gives CSAQRQGPNEQFF. This chain connects TRBV20-1 to TRBJ2-1; 8 bases map to TRBD1. The CDR3 runs to 13 residues. Trimming removed 6 bases from V and 7 bases from J; junction bases left unmatched: 8. The germline V gene has CDR1 DFQATT and CDR2 SNEGSKA (reference sequence).

The chain joins TRBV6-2 or TRBV6-3 to TRBJ1-5, with TRBD1 as a possible D gene (6 bases). This CDR3 comprises 14 residues. Germline values: CDR1 MNHEY, CDR2 SVGEGT. With 6 bases removed from V and 0 bases from J, the gap between germline ends came to 9 bases. This CDR3 reads CASSRDNSNQPQHF. CDR3 nucleotide sequence: TGTGCCAGCAGCCGGGACAATAGCAATCAGCCCCAGCATTTT.

The chain combines TRBV6-1 with TRBJ1-3; D is undetermined. Germline-derived CDR1 and CDR2 are MNHNS and SASEGT. V lost 2 bases, J lost 0 bases, and 8 bases lay in between. CDR3 length equals 15 residues. CDR3 protein: CASSEHSNSGNTIYF. The CDR3 coding sequence is TGTGCCAGCAGTGAACATTCGAACTCTGGAAACACCATATATTTT.

The chain couples TRBV20-1 to TRBJ2-7, with D possibly called TRBD1 or TRBD2 (6 bases each). There are 16 residues in the CDR3. Trimming pared 3 bases from V and 2 bases from J, leaving 20 bases between. Germline-derived CDR1 and CDR2 are DFQATT and SNEGSKA (reference sequence). Here the CDR3 reads CSARPLRQGRPYEQYF. The DNA for the CDR3 is TGCAGTGCTAGGCCCCTAAGGCAGGGGAGGCCCTACGAGCAGTACTTC.

This clonotype was observed a handful of times. The chain has TRBV7-2 and TRBJ1-5; 7 bases line up with TRBD1. V shed 0 bases, J shed 5 bases, and the junction held 4 bases outside the gene matches. The germline gives CDR1 SGHTA, CDR2 FQGNSA. The CDR3 loop spans 15 amino acids. The CDR3 is CASSLADRVDQPQHF. In DNA form, the CDR3 reads TGTGCCAGCAGCTTAGCAGACAGGGTTGATCAGCCCCAGCATTTT.

Regarding this clonotype: One end of the junction varies from germline; a read error may be responsible. This sequence joins TRBV11-2 and TRBJ2-5; D possibly corresponds to TRBD1 (5 bases). The length of the CDR3 is 15 residues. The V gene's germline CDR1 is SGHAT and CDR2 FQNNGV. CDR3 bases: TGTGCCAGCAGCTTAGGCGTCGGCAGGGAAGAGGCCCAGTACTTC. Translated, it gives CASSLGVGREEAQYF.

The chain carries TRBV6-5 and TRBJ1-1, with 7 bases aligning to TRBD1. The V gene's germline CDR1 is MNHEY and CDR2 SVGAGI. V dropped 0 bases and J dropped 6; count of bases not matched to a gene: 13. The CDR3 sequence is 17 residues long. The CDR3 nucleotides are TGTGCCAGCAGTTACTCGAGGTACAGGGGCTTGGGTGCTGAAGCTTTCTTT. It translates to CASSYSRYRGLGAEAFF.

This rearrangement joins TRBV20-1 to TRBJ2-1; possible D gene TRBD1, 6 bases. The CDR3 totals 14 residues. V lost 8 bases and J 2 bases, leaving 16 bases between the germline ends. From germline, CDR1 is DFQATT and CDR2 SNEGSKA (reference sequence). The CDR3 DNA sequence: TGCAGTCCCCTTAACCAGGGGCCCTACAATGAGCAGTTCTTC. Protein: CSPLNQGPYNEQFF.

V is TRBV28 and J is TRBJ2-7; no clear D gene. Germline assignment: CDR1 MDHEN and CDR2 SYDVKM. Deletions cut 0 bases from V and 6 bases from J, with 15 bases between. The CDR3 is 15 amino acids. The CDR3 coding sequence is TGTGCCAGCAGTTTATGGTCTAGGTCACCGGGCGAGCAGTACTTC. Amino acid sequence: CASSLWSRSPGEQYF.

This chain uses TRBV7-2 with TRBJ1-2; TRBD1 agrees at 8 bases. The CDR3 covers 14 residues. Trimming cost V 4 bases and J 4 bases; bases outside gene matches: 5. Germline values: CDR1 SGHTA, CDR2 FQGNSA. The CDR3 loop reads CASSSQTGGYGYTF. Written as DNA, the CDR3 is TGTGCCAGCAGCTCCCAAACAGGGGGCTATGGCTACACCTTC.

This clonotype was seen more than once but under ten times. The chain uses TRBV20-1 and TRBJ2-7; weak D call: TRBD1 (6 bases). Per germline, CDR1 DFQATT and CDR2 SNEGSKA (reference sequence). This CDR3 is built from 15 residues. Trimming stripped 1 base from V and 1 base from J, with 14 bases between. This chain's CDR3 is CSARAGQRTSYEQYF. Here the CDR3 DNA reads TGCAGTGCTAGAGCCGGACAGCGAACGTCCTACGAGCAGTACTTC.